These T cell receptor beta chains were read from a single sample in a study of identical twins. TCRdb analysed the 5' RACE reads with MiXCR anew, one entry per CDR3 protein. The data contain some 190,000 distinct CDR3 sequences, about 16% of them singletons. These same data were also listed under a study on T cells expressing NK-cell markers.

Material: CD8+ T cells sorted from blood. These receptors came from a woman in her late teens or twenties in good health. CDR3s include the opening cysteine and the closing phenylalanine or tryptophan. A D gene is named only where the DNA matches it firmly. Expanded clones are given a class, and other clones once, few, many or no size at all.

j_gene,d_gene,v_gene,abundance,CDR3nt,CDR3aa
TRBJ2-3,NA,TRBV14,few,TGTGCCAGCAGCCAGCCAGGGGGCACAGATACGCAGTATTTT,CASSQPGGTDTQYF
TRBJ2-1,TRBD2,TRBV9,few,TGTGCCAGCAGCGTAGGCGGGAGGGCGGGCAATGAGCAGTTCTTC,CASSVGGRAGNEQFF
TRBJ1-1,NA,TRBV3-1,NA,TGTGCCAGCAGCCAAGACGTAGAGGGGAACACTGAAGCTTTCTTT,CASSQDVEGNTEAFF
TRBJ1-2,NA,TRBV12-3/TRBV12-4,NA,TGTGCCAGCAGTTGGGGGATCTCTGGCTACACCTTC,CASSWGISGYTF
TRBJ2-2,NA,TRBV7-9,NA,TGTGCCAGCGGATACGGGGAGCTGTTTTTT,CASGYGELFF
TRBJ1-1,NA,TRBV4-1,NA,TGCGCCAGCAGCCAAGCCTCTGAAGCTTTCTTT,CASSQASEAFF
TRBJ2-3,NA,TRBV7-9,few,TGTGCCAGCAGCTTATCCGATTTCACGCAGTATTTT,CASSLSDFTQYF
TRBJ2-1,TRBD1,TRBV29-1,NA,TGCAGCGTTGAAGATGCTAAAACAGGGGCGGTCAATGAGCAGTTCTTC,CSVEDAKTGAVNEQFF
TRBJ2-7,NA,TRBV12-5,few,TGTGCTAGTGACGCAGGGGGACTGAACTACGAGCAGTACTTC,CASDAGGLNYEQYF
TRBJ1-1,TRBD1,TRBV4-3,few,TGCGCCAGCAGCCAGGACCGGGACAGGGCTGAAGCTTTCTTT,CASSQDRDRAEAFF
TRBJ2-1,TRBD2,TRBV11-2,few,TGTGCCAGCAGCTTACTAGCGGGAGGGCGCGATGAGCAGTTCTTC,CASSLLAGGRDEQFF
TRBJ2-1,TRBD2,TRBV12-3/TRBV12-4,few,TGTGCCAGCAGTTTAGCGGGACTAGGACTGTTCTTC,CASSLAGLGLFF
TRBJ2-5,TRBD1,TRBV7-9,NA,TGTGCCTTTTTGGCAGGCAGGGGGCTCCAAGAGACCCAGTACTTC,CAFLAGRGLQETQYF
TRBJ2-1,TRBD2,TRBV9,few,TGTGCCAGCAGCCTTACGGGGGGGTACAATGAGCAGTTCTTC,CASSLTGGYNEQFF
TRBJ1-1,NA,TRBV20-1,few,TGCAGTGGTATATACGTGAACACTGAAGCTTTCTTT,CSGIYVNTEAFF